The source of this T cell receptor (beta chain) is a study of pediatric ulcerative colitis (dated by TCRdb to about 2019). Regarding the complete study: Among the ulcerative colitis patients, 6 or 7 had pancolitis and two had left-sided colitis, and histology in every patient was consistent with ulcerative colitis. Nine newly diagnosed, treatment-naive pediatric ulcerative colitis patients and a few non-IBD control children each provided paired blood and rectal samples. The Pediatric Ulcerative Colitis Activity Index classified a couple of patients as having mild disease, several as having moderate disease and three as having acute severe colitis.

Rearranged CDR3 beta regions were amplified from genomic DNA with multiplex V and J primers using the immunoSEQ TRB Survey service. To keep sequencing depth the same across samples, survey-level depth of up to 500,000 reads per sample was applied. Libraries were purified, pooled and sequenced on Illumina technology. For the original study's pipeline: Productive clonality, sample overlap, pairwise scatters, CDR3 beta length, V/D/J gene usage and productiveness were assessed with immunoSEQ online tools. Calculated diversity was the number of unique rearrangements divided by total templates times 100; Shannon and Simpson indices were also computed. Z-score normalized data were analyzed by principal component analysis with the R prcomp function and the ggbiplot package. Blood-rectal clonal overlap within each subject was quantified with Morisita's index. In TCRdb, the immuneACCESS table is reduced to in-frame sequences with V and J assigned. These tables do not hold every clone; where another copy was compared, an unresolved V gene accounts for under half, and the others remain unexplained. The V and J calls and clone size come from that table; D and trimming were worked out from the DNA. The sample table records roughly 25,000 clones; approximately 71% of these occur just once. The ten largest clones add up to roughly 7.8% of the sample.

The germline V gene provides CDR1 SGHTA and CDR2 FQGTGA. The CDR3 measures 14 amino acids from cysteine to phenylalanine. Just CDR3 DNA is preserved here, 42 bases in frame from base 1. Relative to germline, V is 5 bases shorter and J is 2 bases shorter, with 11 bases between their ends. What the research found in general, with its limitations: Because the repertoires came from total lymphocyte DNA, rare subsets such as regulatory T cells may have patterns that are not reflected. A couple of rectal CDR3 clonotypes were detected in all ulcerative colitis patients and were not detected in any of the controls. Autologous blood-rectal clonal overlap was significantly higher in ulcerative colitis patients than in controls, suggesting increased T cell trafficking to inflamed tissue. For technical reasons, blood samples from a couple of patients gave substantially fewer templates, and these samples were excluded from the blood-rectal overlap analysis. Features of the rectal repertoire distinguished controls, mild-moderate colitis patients and acute severe colitis patients, and in acute severe colitis rectal diversity was lower because of clonal expansions. Only four individuals were included in the healthy control group, which was small. Blood-derived T cells may have been included in the rectal pinch biopsies, particularly in patients with overt colitis.

A word on this clone: What this receptor recognizes is not known. Base qualities are not provided; no much larger clone lies one nucleotide away.

During colonoscopy, one to two rectal pinch biopsies were obtained for research purposes. Before the diagnostic colonoscopy, none of the ulcerative colitis patients had been given immunosuppressive medication. Before DNA isolation, rectal biopsies were subjected to proteinase K digestion. The Wizard kit (Promega) was used to extract genomic DNA from both blood and intestinal samples. The sample taken for sequencing was gut tissue. Recombination linked TRBV7-3 to TRBJ2-3; a weak D assignment points to TRBD2 (6 bases agree). This TCR came from a boy aged 5-17 years with severe ulcerative colitis. The DNA sequence follows: TGTGCCAGCAGCCTGGGACTTCCCACAGATACGCAGTATTTT. Translated, this gives CASSLGLPTDTQYF.